The subject of this entry is one T cell receptor beta chain. This sample is drawn from a study of blood T cell repertoires in COVID-19. Study background: Donors in the United States, Italy and Spain gave samples during acute or convalescent COVID-19. The analysed material was cDNA or gDNA that came from T cells, B-cell-depleted T cells, or PBMCs.

Study processing details: Reference gene primer amplification in the assay estimated nucleated cell counts. The assay was immunoSEQ multiplex PCR, and TCRdb's table has in-frame clones only and misses some. That table furnishes V, J and clone size, whereas the DNA furnished D and trimming. This sample has tens of thousands of clones, with 75% to 85% found just once. The CDR3 has 16 amino acids. Germline assignment: CDR1 LGHNA and CDR2 YNFKEQ. V lost 1 base to trimming and J lost 0 bases, with 11 bases between them. The V call is TRBV4-2, the J call TRBJ2-3, with a tentative D call TRBD1 (6 bases). Input material: peripheral blood. This clonotype originated in a woman aged 70-85 years with acute or convalescent COVID-19. CDR3 DNA sequence: TGTGCCAGCAGCCAAGTCCAGGGGTTGAGCACAGATACGCAGTATTTT. Its protein is CASSQVQGLSTDTQYF.